The clone carrying this T cell receptor beta chain was found a few times. Sequence at one end of the junction differs from germline and may be a read error. The second PCR ran roughly 6 to 11 cycles with a sample-barcoded 5' primer and J-beta primers. Each CDR3 protein is one row after TCRdb ran MiXCR on the 5' RACE reads. Of about 570,000 distinct CDR3 sequences in the sample, approximately 25% were seen once. The data are from a study of blood T cells in healthy people across ages. Per the germline V gene, CDR1 is SGHDT and CDR2 is YYEEEE. CDR3 length: 13 residues. The source is a woman in her seventies in good health. Sequenced input: blood. This chain connects TRBV5-6 to TRBJ1-4; no firm D call. The CDR3 bases are TGTGCCAGCAGCCGATCAGCCAGTGAAAAACTGCTTTTT. Protein sequence: CASSRSASEKLLF.